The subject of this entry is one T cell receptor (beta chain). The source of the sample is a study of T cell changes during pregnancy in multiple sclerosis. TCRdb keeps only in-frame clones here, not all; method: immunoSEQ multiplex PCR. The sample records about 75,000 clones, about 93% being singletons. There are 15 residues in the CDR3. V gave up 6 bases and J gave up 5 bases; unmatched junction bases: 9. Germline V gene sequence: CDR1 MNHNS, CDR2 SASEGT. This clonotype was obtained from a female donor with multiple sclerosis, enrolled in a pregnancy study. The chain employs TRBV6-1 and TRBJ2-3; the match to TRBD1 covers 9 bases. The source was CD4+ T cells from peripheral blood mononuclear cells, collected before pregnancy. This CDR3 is CASRIQGAERDTQYF. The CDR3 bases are TGTGCCAGCAGGATACAGGGGGCAGAACGAGATACGCAGTATTTT.